What follows are 30 T cell receptor beta chains derived from one specimen sequenced in a study of blood T cell repertoires in COVID-19 (dated by TCRdb to 2020 to 2022). Receptor libraries were prepared by the immunoSEQ multiplex PCR assay. TCRdb carries this immuneACCESS record with in-frame sequences only. Its versions omit some clonotypes, under half of them owing to an unresolved V gene in the studies checked, with the rest unexplained. Within this sample are 350,000 to 450,000 clones, with around 87% of them counted one time only. The ten top clones hold around 3% of the sample. Sequenced input: peripheral blood. These receptor sequences come from a human donor in a cohort sampled during active COVID-19.

The genes are TRBV15 and TRBJ2-2, with D possibly matching TRBD1 (6 bases). V shed 0 bases and J shed 5 bases, with 13 bases lying between them. Per the germline V gene, CDR1 is LNHNV and CDR2 is YYDKDF (reference sequence). The CDR3 extends over 16 amino acids. DNA for the CDR3: TGTGCCACCAGCAGAGAGGGGGCTGGGTGGACCGGGGAGCTGTTTTTT. This encodes CATSREGAGWTGELFF.

This clone came up a few times. This chain joins TRBV10-3 and TRBJ1-1; no firm D call. The CDR3 has 13 residues. V dropped 2 bases and J dropped 0 bases, with 4 bases sitting between them. Germline CDR1 reads ENHRY; CDR2 reads SYGVKD. The CDR3 loop is CAISETVNTEAFF. Here the CDR3 DNA reads TGTGCCATCAGTGAGACAGTGAACACTGAAGCTTTCTTT.

The chain carries TRBV28 and TRBJ2-2, with D tentatively TRBD2 (6 bases). Germline CDR1 and CDR2: MDHEN and SYDVKM. V was shortened by 3 bases and J by 4 bases, with 18 bases between the two germline ends. This CDR3 is 17 amino acids long. This CDR3 reads CASSFLGTGDPTGELFF. CDR3 nucleotide sequence: TGTGCCAGCAGTTTTCTCGGGACGGGAGACCCCACCGGGGAGCTGTTTTTT.

The chain combines TRBV6-4 with TRBJ2-6; 10 bases fit TRBD2. Looked up from germline, CDR1 is MRHNA and CDR2 is SNTAGT. There are 16 residues in the CDR3. V shed 4 bases and J 0 bases; nucleotides not matched to a gene: 0. The CDR3 reads CASSASGGSGANVLTF. The DNA of the CDR3 is TGTGCCAGCAGTGCTAGCGGGGGCTCTGGGGCCAACGTCCTGACTTTC.

The rearrangement joins TRBV10-3 to TRBJ2-5, with 7 bases aligning to TRBD2. V trimming: 0 bases; J trimming: 2 bases; junction bases outside the gene matches: 6. In germline, CDR1 is ENHRY, CDR2 SYGVKD. The CDR3 totals 16 residues. The CDR3 nucleotides are TGTGCCATCAGTGAGTCACCTAGCGGTACACAAGAGACCCAGTACTTC. Its protein is CAISESPSGTQETQYF.

CDR3 sequence reads: CASSLHEGGPDNEQFF. The CDR3 region has the DNA TGCGCCAGCAGCTTGCACGAGGGGGGGCCTGACAATGAGCAGTTCTTC. The chain carries TRBV5-1 and TRBJ2-1, with a weak D call TRBD2 (7 bases). Trimming cost V 1 base and J 5 bases, with 16 bases left between them. Germline assignment: CDR1 SGHRS and CDR2 YFSETQ. CDR3 length: 16 amino acids.

The V gene is TRBV9, the J gene TRBJ2-3; 9 nucleotides align to TRBD2. This CDR3 contains 14 residues. With V trimmed by 5 bases and J by 3 bases, 4 bases remained unmatched. Germline V gene lookup returns CDR1 SGDLS and CDR2 YYNGEE. In DNA form, the CDR3 reads TGTGCCAGCAGTTTTAGCGGGAGTACAGATACGCAGTATTTT. Translated: CASSFSGSTDTQYF. Complete variable domain (other parts from reference TRBV9 and TRBJ2-3): DSGVTQTPKHLITATGQRVTLRCSPRSGDLSVYWYQQSLDQGLQFLIQYYNGEERAKGNILERFSAQQFPDLHSELNLSSLELGDSALYFCASSFSGSTDTQYFGPGTRLTVL.

CDR3 sequence reads: CASTPVLAANEQFF. DNA of the CDR3: TGTGCCAGTACCCCGGTTCTAGCGGCCAATGAGCAGTTCTTC. The V and J genes are TRBV19 and TRBJ2-1; 7 nucleotides line up with TRBD2. Unmatched junction bases numbered 9, after V lost 7 bases and J lost 6 bases. Germline CDR1 reads LNHDA; CDR2 reads SQIVND (reference sequence). CDR3 length equals 14 residues.

V usage is TRBV25-1 and J usage is TRBJ2-7, with 9 positions matching TRBD1. The germline V gene has CDR1 MGHDK and CDR2 SYGVNS. The CDR3 is made up of 15 amino acids. V was clipped by 4 bases and J by 1 base; unmatched bases: 5. The DNA of the CDR3 is TGTGCCAGCAGTGCACCTGGACAGGGGTCCTACGAGCAGTACTTC. It is translated as CASSAPGQGSYEQYF.

The chain is built from TRBV10-1 and TRBJ2-5; 10 bases map to TRBD2. CDR1 is WNHNN, CDR2 SYGVQD, per germline (reference sequence). Trimming at V came to 2 bases and at J to 4 bases, leaving 7 bases not matched to a gene. The CDR3 consists of 16 residues. The CDR3: CASSEKASGRGETQYF. The CDR3 DNA reads as TGCGCCAGCAGTGAGAAGGCTAGCGGGAGAGGAGAGACCCAGTACTTC.

This clone came up once. This chain links TRBV10-3 with TRBJ1-1, with D possibly TRBD1 on 5 matching bases. V dropped 6 bases and J dropped 4 bases, with 15 bases sitting between them. The length of the CDR3 is 14 residues. Germline CDR1 is ENHRY and CDR2 is SYGVKD. The CDR3 is CAIRGTGGGTEAFF. CDR3 DNA: TGTGCCATCAGGGGGACTGGAGGCGGCACTGAAGCTTTCTTT.

The gene calls are TRBV7-6 and TRBJ2-2, with D unclear. Germline V CDR1 and CDR2: SGHVS, FNYEAQ. The germline V and J ends were trimmed by 5 bases and 1 base, with 14 bases remaining between them. This CDR3 has 16 amino acids. In DNA form, the CDR3 reads TGTGCCAGCAGCCAGGCCGTCCCCCGGAACACCGGGGAGCTGTTTTTT. Translated, it gives CASSQAVPRNTGELFF. Supplemented by reference TRBV7-6 and TRBJ2-2, the full variable domain reads GAGVSQSPRYKVTKRGQDVALRCDPISGHVSLYWYRQALGQGPEFLTYFNYEAQQDKSGLPNDRFSAERPEGSISTLTIQRTEQRDSAMYRCASSQAVPRNTGELFFGEGSRLTVL.

This clone came up once. This chain connects TRBV7-2 to TRBJ1-1; D uncertain. Trimming stripped 1 base from V and 5 bases from J, with 8 bases between. From germline, CDR1 is SGHTA and CDR2 FQGNSA. The CDR3 totals 13 residues. DNA of the CDR3: TGTGCCAGCAGCTTAGTATCGGGAACTGAAGCTTTCTTT. It specifies CASSLVSGTEAFF.

This chain links TRBV6-5 with TRBJ1-6, with a possible D match to TRBD1 (5 bases). V was trimmed by 5 bases and J by 8 bases, leaving 13 bases between them. Germline V gives CDR1 MNHEY, CDR2 SVGAGI. This CDR3 spans 14 amino acids. DNA of the CDR3: TGTGCCAGCAGTACCGGGACGGGGGATTCACCCCTCCACTTT. Translating it yields CASSTGTGDSPLHF.

The chain employs TRBV18 and TRBJ1-1, with TRBD1 identical over 8 bases. The CDR3 contains 17 residues. The germline V gene has CDR1 KGHSH and CDR2 LQKENI. The junction had 11 bases not matched to a gene; V was cut back by 5 bases and J by 0 bases. The CDR3 DNA is TGTGCCAGCTCAATATCCGGGACAGGATCCATGAACACTGAAGCTTTCTTT. Translated: CASSISGTGSMNTEAFF.

The chain employs TRBV10-3 and TRBJ2-7; 8 positions match TRBD2. Trimming cost V 0 bases and J 5 bases; bases outside gene matches: 6. CDR3 size: 15 residues. Germline CDR1 reads ENHRY; CDR2 reads SYGVKD. CDR3 protein: CAISESAGVFHEQYF. As DNA, the CDR3 is TGTGCCATCAGTGAGTCAGCGGGAGTCTTCCACGAGCAGTACTTC.

The V call is TRBV7-2, the J call TRBJ2-3; 9 nucleotides agree with TRBD1. Per germline, CDR1 SGHTA and CDR2 FQGNSA. The J segment lost 8 bases and the V segment lost 2 bases, leaving 14 bases of the junction unmatched. The CDR3 has 17 residues. The CDR3 loop is CASSLTSASTGGGTQYF. CDR3 bases: TGTGCCAGCAGCTTAACCAGCGCTTCAACAGGGGGCGGTACGCAGTATTTT.

J is TRBJ2-1 and V is TRBV6-4; 10 bases line up with TRBD1. V lost 4 bases, J lost 7 bases, and 1 base stayed unmatched. Germline V lookup: CDR1 MRHNA, CDR2 SNTAGT. CDR3 length equals 13 residues. CDR3 in DNA: TGTGCCAGCAGTGGGACAGGGGGAAATGAGCAGTTCTTC. Amino acids: CASSGTGGNEQFF.

This clone occurred once. As DNA, the CDR3 is TGCGCCAGCAGCTTGGGACTAGACGCAGATACGCAGTATTTT. Its translation is CASSLGLDADTQYF. The V and J genes are TRBV5-1 and TRBJ2-3; perhaps TRBD2 as D (6 bases). V lost 0 bases and J lost 4, with 9 bases in between. CDR1 SGHRS and CDR2 YFSETQ come from the germline V gene. CDR3 length: 14 amino acids. The full variable domain, with the rest looked up from reference TRBV5-1 and TRBJ2-3, is KAGVTQTPRYLIKTRGQQVTLSCSPISGHRSVSWYQQTPGQGLQFLFEYFSETQRNKGNFPGRFSGRQFSNSRSEMNVSTLELGDSALYLCASSLGLDADTQYFGPGTRLTVL.

V usage is TRBV30 and J usage is TRBJ2-2; 13 nucleotides match TRBD2. The CDR3 extends over 16 amino acids. V shed 2 bases, J shed 7 bases, and the junction held 7 bases outside the gene matches. CDR1 is GTSNPN and CDR2 is SVGIG in the germline V gene (reference sequence). CDR3: CAWSKRTSGGGGELFF. The DNA for the CDR3 is TGTGCCTGGAGTAAAAGGACTAGCGGGGGCGGCGGGGAGCTGTTTTTT.

The V gene is TRBV5-4, the J gene TRBJ1-1; D remains ambiguous. The CDR3 totals 14 residues. Germline assignment: CDR1 SGHNT and CDR2 YYREEE (reference sequence). Trimming cost V 2 bases and J 4 bases, with 12 bases left between them. The CDR3 coding sequence is TGTGCCAGCAGCTTCGGCCCCGGAGGCACTGAAGCTTTCTTT. This codes for CASSFGPGGTEAFF.

J is TRBJ2-1 and V is TRBV4-1, with 7 bases identical to TRBD1. Germline V gene sequence: CDR1 MGHRA, CDR2 YSYEKL. The CDR3 has 16 residues. The V segment lost 6 bases and the J segment 0 bases; nucleotides outside the gene matches: 8. The CDR3 nucleotides are TGCGCCAGCAGTTCTCCGACAGGGAGCTCCTACAATGAGCAGTTCTTC. It is translated as CASSSPTGSSYNEQFF.

The rearrangement uses TRBV28 and TRBJ1-5, with 7 nucleotides matching TRBD1. Germline CDR1 is MDHEN and CDR2 is SYDVKM. Trimming took 10 bases from V and 4 from J; bases not matched to a gene: 7. The CDR3 length is 13 residues. The CDR3 nucleotides read TGTGCCACCGGACAGGTTGATAATCAGCCCCAGCATTTT. Amino acid sequence: CATGQVDNQPQHF. The full variable domain, with the rest looked up from reference TRBV28 and TRBJ1-5, is DVKVTQSSRYLVKRTGEKVFLECVQDMDHENMFWYRQDPGLGLRLIYFSYDVKMKEKGDIPEGYSVSREKKERFSLILESASTNQTSMYLCATGQVDNQPQHFGDGTRLSIL.

A note on this clone: Other DNA sequences in this sample translate to the same CDR3. The chain has TRBV5-1 and TRBJ1-2; 9 bases match TRBD1. Per germline, CDR1 SGHRS and CDR2 YFSETQ. The length of the CDR3 is 12 residues. The junction had 2 bases not matched to a gene; V was cut back by 4 bases and J by 7 bases. CDR3 sequence reads: CASSLDRGGYTF. The CDR3, as DNA: TGCGCCAGCAGCCTGGACAGGGGTGGCTACACCTTC.

J is TRBJ2-4 and V is TRBV30; the D gene is possibly TRBD1 (6 bases). The CDR3 runs 15 residues. The germline V and J ends were trimmed by 2 bases and 0 bases, with 11 bases remaining between them. Germline values: CDR1 GTSNPN, CDR2 SVGIG (reference sequence). The CDR3 DNA reads TGTGCCTGGAGTTGGGACACAGGAGCCAAAAACATTCAGTACTTC. This sequence encodes CAWSWDTGAKNIQYF.

V usage is TRBV3-1 (or the pseudogene TRBV3-2) and J usage is TRBJ2-7, with 9 bases aligning to TRBD2. Germline V gene data show CDR1 as LGHDT and CDR2 as YNNKEL (reference sequence). The V gene end was trimmed by 1 base and the J gene end by 6 bases; junction bases not matched to a gene: 7. The CDR3 loop spans 15 amino acids. Written as DNA, the CDR3 is TGTGCCAGCAGCCAAGGGACTAGCGTGGTTGGCGAGCAGTACTTC. Translating it yields CASSQGTSVVGEQYF.

The chain is built from TRBV27 and TRBJ2-7, with D unclear. The V gene lost 3 bases and the J gene lost 2 bases, with 5 bases spanning the gap. Looked up from germline, CDR1 is MNHEY and CDR2 is SMNVEV (reference sequence). The CDR3 contains 12 residues. This CDR3 is CASSFCTYEQYF. Written as DNA, the CDR3 is TGTGCCAGCAGTTTCTGTACCTACGAGCAGTACTTC.

This chain joins TRBV19 and TRBJ1-5; 7 positions agree with TRBD1. The CDR3 extends over 17 amino acids. V shed 7 bases, J shed 2 bases, and the junction held 14 bases outside the gene matches. Germline V gene lookup returns CDR1 LNHDA and CDR2 SQIVND (reference sequence). The CDR3 nucleotides are TGTGCCAGTACCCCAGGGGGAGGATCGGGAGGCAATCAGCCCCAGCATTTT. Translation gives CASTPGGGSGGNQPQHF.

This chain links TRBV2 with TRBJ2-2, with 11 bases aligning to TRBD2. CDR1 is SNHLY, CDR2 FYNNEI, per germline. Trimming removed 6 bases from V and 4 bases from J; junction bases left unmatched: 7. The CDR3 extends over 16 amino acids. The CDR3 coding sequence is TGTGCCAGCAGCCTCCCGCTAGCGGGGGGCACCGGGGAGCTGTTTTTT. Translating it yields CASSLPLAGGTGELFF.

There are many counts of this clone. The CDR3 here is CASSVPGTNLYTGELFF. CDR3 in DNA: TGTGCCAGCAGTGTTCCCGGGACAAATTTATACACCGGGGAGCTGTTTTTT. The chain recombines TRBV6-1 with TRBJ2-2, with a possible D match to TRBD1 (6 bases). CDR1 is MNHNS, CDR2 SASEGT, per germline. The V and J ends lost 4 bases and 3 bases respectively, with 18 bases between them. The CDR3 consists of 17 residues.